This T cell receptor beta chain is drawn from a study of blood T cell repertoires in COVID-19. Trimming took 3 bases from V and 2 from J; bases not matched to a gene: 4. CDR3 length: 15 amino acids. CDR1 and CDR2 from the germline V gene are MDHEN and SYDVKM. In the original processing: The authors estimated nucleated cell counts from reference gene primer amplification. Using immunoSEQ multiplex PCR, the repertoire was profiled, and TCRdb retains in-frame clones only, with some absent. The DNA was the basis for D and trimming; V, J and clone size are from that table. The table has a few hundred thousand clones, more than 75% seen once. Participant age was roughly 18 to 100 years, and participants resided in 25 or so US areas. Clinical history as reported by participants underpinned cohort assignment.

The rearrangement joins TRBV28 to TRBJ2-5, with TRBD1 matching over 9 bases. This TCR was sampled from a young woman who had recovered from COVID-19. Sequenced material: PBMCs or T cells enriched from blood (not recorded which). CDR3 loop: CASSLWTGVQETQYF. The DNA for the CDR3 is TGTGCCAGCAGTTTGTGGACAGGGGTTCAAGAGACCCAGTACTTC.